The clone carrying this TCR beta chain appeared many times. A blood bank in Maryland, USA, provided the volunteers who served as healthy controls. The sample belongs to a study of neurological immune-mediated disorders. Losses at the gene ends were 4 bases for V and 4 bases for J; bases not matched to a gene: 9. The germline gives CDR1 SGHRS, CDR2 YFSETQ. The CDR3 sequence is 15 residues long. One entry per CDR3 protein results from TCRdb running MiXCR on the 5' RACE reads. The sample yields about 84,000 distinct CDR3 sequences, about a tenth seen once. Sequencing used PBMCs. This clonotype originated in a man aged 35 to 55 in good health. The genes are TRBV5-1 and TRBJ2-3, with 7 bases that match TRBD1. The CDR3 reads CASSREGAGADTQYF. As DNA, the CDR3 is TGCGCCAGCAGCCGTGAGGGGGCTGGCGCAGATACGCAGTATTTT. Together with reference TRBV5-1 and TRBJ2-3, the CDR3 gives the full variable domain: KAGVTQTPRYLIKTRGQQVTLSCSPISGHRSVSWYQQTPGQGLQFLFEYFSETQRNKGNFPGRFSGRQFSNSRSEMNVSTLELGDSALYLCASSREGAGADTQYFGPGTRLTVL.